This is a list of T cell receptor beta chains from one sample in a study of blood T cells in healthy people across ages. TCRdb ran MiXCR on the 5' RACE reads and lists one entry per CDR3 protein. The sample has about 1.1 million distinct CDR3 sequences; more than 30% are singletons. The specimen was blood. The receptors derive from a man in his late teens or twenties in good health. Both conserved end residues are part of each CDR3. Each record gives: D gene, clone size, J gene, V gene, CDR3 protein, CDR3 DNA. The D gene is left open where the match is weak. The size field is filled for only some rows; it gives once, few, many or a size class.

d_gene: .
abundance: once
j_gene: TRBJ1-1
v_gene: TRBV5-1
CDR3aa: CASSLGTVITEAFF
CDR3nt: TGCGCCAGCAGCTTGGGTACAGTGATCACTGAAGCTTTCTTT

d_gene: .
abundance: few
j_gene: TRBJ2-5
v_gene: TRBV20-1
CDR3aa: CSARDGREQETQYF
CDR3nt: TGCAGTGCTAGAGACGGCAGGGAACAAGAGACCCAGTACTTC

d_gene: TRBD1
abundance: .
j_gene: TRBJ1-4
v_gene: TRBV5-1
CDR3aa: CASSPGTDLVREKLFF
CDR3nt: TGCGCCAGCAGCCCCGGGACAGACTTGGTTCGGGAAAAACTGTTTTTT

d_gene: .
abundance: few
j_gene: TRBJ2-1
v_gene: TRBV12-3/TRBV12-4
CDR3aa: CASSKDGGSYNEQFF
CDR3nt: TGTGCCAGCAGCAAGGACGGCGGCTCCTACAATGAGCAGTTCTTC

d_gene: .
abundance: .
j_gene: TRBJ1-1
v_gene: TRBV27
CDR3aa: CASRTGIFGTEAFF
CDR3nt: TGTGCCAGCAGAACAGGGATCTTCGGGACTGAAGCTTTCTTT

d_gene: .
abundance: few
j_gene: TRBJ1-1
v_gene: TRBV10-3
CDR3aa: CAIKGREFDTEAFF
CDR3nt: TGTGCCATCAAGGGCAGGGAGTTTGACACTGAAGCTTTCTTT

d_gene: TRBD1
abundance: few
j_gene: TRBJ1-2
v_gene: TRBV4-3
CDR3aa: CASSQHRGRNGYTF
CDR3nt: TGCGCCAGCAGCCAACACAGGGGGCGGAATGGCTACACCTTC

d_gene: TRBD1
abundance: .
j_gene: TRBJ1-2
v_gene: TRBV27
CDR3aa: CASSLSGTGGFGYGYTF
CDR3nt: TGTGCCAGCAGTTTATCGGGGACAGGGGGCTTTGGCTATGGCTACACCTTC

d_gene: TRBD1
abundance: .
j_gene: TRBJ2-7
v_gene: TRBV12-3/TRBV12-4
CDR3aa: CASSLGTGVKYEQYF
CDR3nt: TGTGCCAGCAGTTTAGGGACAGGGGTCAAATACGAGCAGTACTTC

d_gene: .
abundance: many
j_gene: TRBJ2-7
v_gene: TRBV29-1
CDR3aa: CSARDRSSYEQYF
CDR3nt: TGCAGCGCACGCGATAGGAGCTCCTACGAGCAGTACTTC

d_gene: .
abundance: .
j_gene: TRBJ1-1
v_gene: TRBV20-1
CDR3aa: CSARDSGTNTEAFF
CDR3nt: TGCAGTGCTAGAGATTCGGGCACCAACACTGAAGCTTTCTTT

d_gene: .
abundance: .
j_gene: TRBJ2-1
v_gene: TRBV7-2
CDR3aa: CASSLVALAKGNEQFF
CDR3nt: TGTGCCAGCAGCTTAGTGGCGCTAGCGAAGGGCAATGAGCAGTTCTTC

d_gene: .
abundance: many
j_gene: TRBJ1-1
v_gene: TRBV5-4
CDR3aa: CASSRSDTEAFF
CDR3nt: TGTGCCAGCAGCCGGAGTGACACTGAAGCTTTCTTT

d_gene: TRBD1
abundance: few
j_gene: TRBJ1-5
v_gene: TRBV2
CDR3aa: CASRGDRHSNQPQHF
CDR3nt: TGTGCCAGCAGGGGGGACAGGCATAGCAATCAGCCCCAGCATTTT

d_gene: .
abundance: .
j_gene: TRBJ1-3
v_gene: TRBV6-5
CDR3aa: CATTGLAGNTIYF
CDR3nt: TGTGCCACAACAGGGTTAGCTGGAAACACCATATATTTT

d_gene: .
abundance: few
j_gene: TRBJ2-7
v_gene: TRBV6-5
CDR3aa: CASSYTMTETSYEQYF
CDR3nt: TGTGCCAGCAGCTACACGATGACAGAAACCTCCTACGAGCAGTACTTC

d_gene: .
abundance: .
j_gene: TRBJ1-6
v_gene: TRBV20-1
CDR3aa: CSANPEVGSPLHF
CDR3nt: TGCAGTGCTAACCCCGAGGTTGGATCACCCCTCCACTTT

d_gene: .
abundance: .
j_gene: TRBJ2-3
v_gene: TRBV12-3/TRBV12-4
CDR3aa: CASSTRSRTDTQYF
CDR3nt: TGTGCCAGCAGCACGAGAAGCCGCACAGATACGCAGTATTTT

d_gene: .
abundance: .
j_gene: TRBJ2-4
v_gene: TRBV3-1
CDR3aa: CASSQDGAERNIQYF
CDR3nt: TGTGCCAGCAGCCAAGATGGGGCGGAGAGAAACATTCAGTACTTC

d_gene: TRBD2
abundance: few
j_gene: TRBJ2-7
v_gene: TRBV7-2
CDR3aa: CASSLGGGLSSYEQYF
CDR3nt: TGTGCCAGCAGCTTAGGGGGGGGACTAAGCTCCTACGAGCAGTACTTC

d_gene: .
abundance: few
j_gene: TRBJ1-1
v_gene: TRBV6-2/TRBV6-3
CDR3aa: CASSYSALLGNPEAFF
CDR3nt: TGTGCCAGCAGTTACTCGGCCCTTCTGGGAAATCCTGAAGCTTTCTTT

d_gene: .
abundance: .
j_gene: TRBJ2-7
v_gene: TRBV6-5
CDR3aa: CASSYRGTNFYEQYF
CDR3nt: TGTGCCAGCAGTTACCGCGGGACCAACTTCTACGAGCAGTACTTC

d_gene: .
abundance: .
j_gene: TRBJ2-7
v_gene: TRBV10-3
CDR3aa: CAISESVEYNEQYF
CDR3nt: TGTGCCATCAGTGAGTCTGTAGAATACAATGAGCAGTACTTC

d_gene: .
abundance: .
j_gene: TRBJ2-5
v_gene: TRBV12-3/TRBV12-4
CDR3aa: CASSLSGGGQYF
CDR3nt: TGTGCCAGCAGTTTGAGTGGGGGCGGGCAGTACTTC

d_gene: .
abundance: .
j_gene: TRBJ2-1
v_gene: TRBV5-1
CDR3aa: CASSLVADSNERFF
CDR3nt: TGCGCCAGCAGCTTGGTGGCAGACTCCAATGAGCGGTTCTTC

d_gene: .
abundance: .
j_gene: TRBJ2-1
v_gene: TRBV29-1
CDR3aa: CSVGTSRGETQFF
CDR3nt: TGCAGCGTCGGAACTTCCAGGGGAGAGACCCAGTTCTTC

d_gene: .
abundance: few
j_gene: TRBJ1-2
v_gene: TRBV21-1
CDR3aa: CASSEERDTSYGYTF
CDR3nt: TGTGCCAGCAGCGAAGAACGGGACACCTCCTATGGCTACACCTTC

d_gene: .
abundance: few
j_gene: TRBJ2-3
v_gene: TRBV4-1
CDR3aa: CASSQGYGLNTDTQYF
CDR3nt: TGCGCCAGCAGCCAAGGGTACGGATTGAACACAGATACGCAGTATTTT

d_gene: .
abundance: .
j_gene: TRBJ1-6
v_gene: TRBV10-3
CDR3aa: CAISAGGEGESPLHF
CDR3nt: TGTGCCATCAGTGCAGGAGGAGAGGGGGAATCACCCCTCCACTTT

d_gene: .
abundance: few
j_gene: TRBJ2-3
v_gene: TRBV27
CDR3aa: CASSPAYEVSADTQYF
CDR3nt: TGTGCCAGCAGCCCCGCCTACGAGGTGAGCGCAGATACGCAGTATTTT

d_gene: TRBD2
abundance: .
j_gene: TRBJ2-7
v_gene: TRBV5-1
CDR3aa: CASSFYLTSGGSYNEQYF
CDR3nt: TGCGCCAGCAGCTTCTATTTGACTAGCGGGGGTTCTTACAATGAGCAGTACTTC

d_gene: .
abundance: many
j_gene: TRBJ2-7
v_gene: TRBV7-2
CDR3aa: CASSLTRTVNEQYF
CDR3nt: TGTGCCAGCAGCCTCACCAGGACAGTCAACGAGCAGTACTTC

d_gene: .
abundance: .
j_gene: TRBJ1-4
v_gene: TRBV27
CDR3aa: CASSLMGPRDEKLFF
CDR3nt: TGTGCCAGCAGTTTGATGGGGCCCCGGGATGAAAAACTGTTTTTT

d_gene: TRBD1
abundance: .
j_gene: TRBJ2-3
v_gene: TRBV9
CDR3aa: CVSSTGDRHTDTQYF
CDR3nt: TGTGTCAGCAGCACAGGGGACAGACACACAGATACGCAGTATTTT

d_gene: .
abundance: .
j_gene: TRBJ1-6
v_gene: TRBV9
CDR3aa: CASSVEERDSPLHF
CDR3nt: TGTGCCAGCAGCGTAGAGGAAAGGGACTCACCCCTCCACTTT

d_gene: .
abundance: .
j_gene: TRBJ1-1
v_gene: TRBV7-2
CDR3aa: CASSLAFRGAFF
CDR3nt: TGTGCCAGCAGCTTAGCTTTTAGGGGAGCTTTCTTT

d_gene: TRBD1
abundance: few
j_gene: TRBJ2-1
v_gene: TRBV11-1
CDR3aa: CASSQGQLPNEQFF
CDR3nt: TGTGCCAGCAGCCAGGGACAGCTACCTAATGAGCAGTTCTTC

d_gene: TRBD1
abundance: .
j_gene: TRBJ2-4
v_gene: TRBV4-1
CDR3aa: CASSQESTGDLAVAKNIQYF
CDR3nt: TGCGCCAGCAGCCAAGAGTCGACAGGGGATTTAGCCGTAGCCAAAAACATTCAGTACTTC

d_gene: .
abundance: .
j_gene: TRBJ2-7
v_gene: TRBV6-1
CDR3aa: CASTDYQSSYEQYF
CDR3nt: TGTGCCAGCACGGACTACCAGAGCTCCTACGAGCAGTACTTC

d_gene: .
abundance: .
j_gene: TRBJ1-1
v_gene: TRBV7-9
CDR3aa: CASSLGGGKSTEAFF
CDR3nt: TGTGCCAGCAGCTTAGGCGGGGGCAAGAGCACTGAAGCTTTCTTT

d_gene: .
abundance: once
j_gene: TRBJ1-1
v_gene: TRBV7-2
CDR3aa: CASRLEGVRTEAFF
CDR3nt: TGTGCCAGCAGATTAGAGGGGGTGAGGACTGAAGCTTTCTTT

d_gene: .
abundance: few
j_gene: TRBJ2-2
v_gene: TRBV19
CDR3aa: CASSLRGAHTGELFF
CDR3nt: TGTGCCAGTAGCCTGCGGGGTGCTCACACCGGGGAGCTGTTTTTT

d_gene: .
abundance: few
j_gene: TRBJ2-1
v_gene: TRBV6-6
CDR3aa: CASRHTGPYEQFF
CDR3nt: TGTGCCAGCAGACACACAGGGCCCTATGAGCAGTTCTTC

d_gene: .
abundance: .
j_gene: TRBJ1-1
v_gene: TRBV7-2
CDR3aa: CASSSSNRAFF
CDR3nt: TGTGCCAGCAGCTCCTCAAACCGGGCTTTCTTT

d_gene: .
abundance: .
j_gene: TRBJ2-3
v_gene: TRBV5-5
CDR3aa: CASSTWFTDTQYF
CDR3nt: TGTGCCAGCAGCACTTGGTTCACAGATACGCAGTATTTT

d_gene: .
abundance: .
j_gene: TRBJ2-3
v_gene: TRBV2
CDR3aa: CASGTPADTQYF
CDR3nt: TGTGCCAGCGGGACACCAGCAGATACGCAGTATTTT

d_gene: .
abundance: many
j_gene: TRBJ2-1
v_gene: TRBV20-1
CDR3aa: CSARYGGVEQFF
CDR3nt: TGCAGTGCTAGATACGGGGGTGTTGAGCAGTTCTTC